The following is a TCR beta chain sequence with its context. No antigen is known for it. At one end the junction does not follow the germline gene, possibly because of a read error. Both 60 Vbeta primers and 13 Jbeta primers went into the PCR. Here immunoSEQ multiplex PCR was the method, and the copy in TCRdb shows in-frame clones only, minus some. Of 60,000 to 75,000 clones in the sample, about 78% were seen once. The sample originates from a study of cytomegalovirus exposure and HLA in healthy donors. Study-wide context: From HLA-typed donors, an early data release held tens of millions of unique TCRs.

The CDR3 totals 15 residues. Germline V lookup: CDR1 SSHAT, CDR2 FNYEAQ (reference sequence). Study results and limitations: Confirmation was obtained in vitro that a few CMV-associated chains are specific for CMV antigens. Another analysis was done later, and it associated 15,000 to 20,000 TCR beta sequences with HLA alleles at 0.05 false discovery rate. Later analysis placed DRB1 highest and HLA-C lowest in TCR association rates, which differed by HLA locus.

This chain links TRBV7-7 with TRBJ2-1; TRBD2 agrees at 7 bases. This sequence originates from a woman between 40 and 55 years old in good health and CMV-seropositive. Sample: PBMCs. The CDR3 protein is CASSSFLGGGTEQFF. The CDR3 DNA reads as TGTGCTAGCAGCTCTTTTTTAGGCGGGGGAACCGAGCAGTTCTTC.